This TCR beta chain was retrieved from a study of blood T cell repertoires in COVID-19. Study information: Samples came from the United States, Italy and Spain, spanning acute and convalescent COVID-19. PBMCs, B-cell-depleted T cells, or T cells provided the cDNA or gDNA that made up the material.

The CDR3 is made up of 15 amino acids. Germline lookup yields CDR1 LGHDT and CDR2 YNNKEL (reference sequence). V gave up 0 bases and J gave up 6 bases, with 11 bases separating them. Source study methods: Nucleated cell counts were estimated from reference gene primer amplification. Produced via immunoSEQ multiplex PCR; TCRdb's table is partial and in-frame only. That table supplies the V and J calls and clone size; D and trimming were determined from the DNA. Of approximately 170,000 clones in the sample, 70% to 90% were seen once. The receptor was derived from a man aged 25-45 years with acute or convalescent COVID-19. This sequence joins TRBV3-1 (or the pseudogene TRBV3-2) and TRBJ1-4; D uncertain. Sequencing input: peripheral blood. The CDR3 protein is CASSQERQVYEKLFF. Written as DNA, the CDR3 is TGTGCCAGCAGCCAAGAGCGTCAGGTATATGAAAAACTGTTTTTT.